These T cell receptor beta chains were read from a single sample in a study of early T cells in non-severe SARS-CoV-2 infection. TCRdb fed the 5' RACE reads into MiXCR, producing one record per CDR3 protein. Of 50,000 to 65,000 distinct CDR3 sequences detected, approximately 9% appear once; the ten largest clones hold roughly a sixth. Sequenced sample: whole blood. The receptors were sampled from an adult who was a healthcare worker with PCR-confirmed SARS-CoV-2 infection or an uninfected control (not recorded which). CDR3s include the opening cysteine and the closing phenylalanine or tryptophan. Each record gives: D gene, clone size, V gene, CDR3 protein. A D gene is named only where the DNA matches it firmly. Clone size appears in some rows only: once, few, many, or a class for an expanded clone.

>-|-|TRBV4-1
CASSAGAQVNTEAFF
>-|many|TRBV28
CASSDPSTDTQYF
>-|many|TRBV6-2/TRBV6-3
CASSARDPRHEQYF
>-|-|TRBV6-5
CASSYEPGVLSNQPQHF
>TRBD2|few|TRBV27
CASRTHLGLAGRADTQYF
>TRBD1|many|TRBV4-1
CASSQDRTGGYEQYF
>TRBD2|many|TRBV20-1
CSAGTSDRDTQYF
>TRBD1|many|TRBV29-1
CSVVRGLEGYTF
>-|few|TRBV7-3
CASSSAGYAGELFF
>TRBD1|-|TRBV28
CASSLGRGHGYTF
>TRBD2|few|TRBV24-1
CATSEPGLAGGPSYNEQFF
>-|many|TRBV27
CASSLHRDPRLYGYTF
>TRBD2|-|TRBV6-2/TRBV6-3
CASSPWTSLNEQFF
>-|many|TRBV27
CASSLSWGKSYGYTF
>TRBD2|-|TRBV6-2/TRBV6-3
CASSATSGSYNEQFF